This T cell receptor (beta chain) was recorded in a study of blood T cell repertoires in COVID-19. The CDR3 covers 18 residues. After removal of 4 bases from V and 2 bases from J, the junction contained 8 bases not matched to a gene. Per the germline V gene, CDR1 is SGHRS and CDR2 is YFSETQ. This clone has only one observation. The data were produced by immunoSEQ multiplex PCR, yet TCRdb's version contains in-frame clones alone and is incomplete. This table holds approximately 170,000 clones, under 95% found once. The sequence was collected from a man in his sixties with active or convalescent COVID-19. The chain recombines TRBV5-1 with TRBJ2-6; 11 bases match TRBD2. The sequenced material came from peripheral blood. CDR3 sequence reads: CASSPGASGGPGANVLTF. CDR3 DNA: TGCGCCAGCAGCCCGGGGGCTAGCGGGGGGCCTGGGGCCAACGTCCTGACTTTC.